This TCR beta chain is from a study of CD8 T cells in ankylosing spondylitis (dated by TCRdb to 2017 to 2019). Notes on the research overall: T cell receptor beta repertoires were profiled in healthy donors and ankylosing spondylitis patients so that disease-linked TCR variants could be found. The whole study cohort included about a hundred healthy donors and 25 ankylosing spondylitis patients. Samples of peripheral blood were taken, and for ankylosing spondylitis patients, synovial fluid was collected as well.

The germline V gene (reference sequence) provides CDR1 LNHDA and CDR2 SQIVND. The CDR3 holds 13 amino acids from the cysteine to the phenylalanine. CDR3 DNA only is kept here, 39 bases in frame from base 1. The V end loses 1 base and the J end loses 7 bases, and a stretch of 8 bases separates them. For sequencing, an Illumina HiSeq 2500 was employed. TCR beta libraries were prepared by quantitative 5'-RACE with molecular barcodes. Turning to the authors' computational methods: Disease-linked TCR variants were identified with a new computational method built on a probabilistic model of VDJ rearrangement. TCRdb ran its own pipeline on the public reads, namely fastp trimming at Q25 and MiXCR clone calling, and kept in-frame beta chains. Identical CDR3 proteins give one entry, which carries the most common genes and DNA. TCRdb, rather than the study authors, made the V and J calls. In this sample the table shows some 340,000 distinct CDR3 sequences, about 15% of which occur a single time. Less than 1.1% of the sample goes to the ten largest clones.

As for this clonotype: Its binding antigen is unknown. No base quality values were provided; no much bigger clone lies one nucleotide off.

Summary of the overall study and its limitations: A TCR beta motif made up of several highly homologous amino acid variants appeared to be characteristic of blood from ankylosing spondylitis patients. According to the report, matched synovial fluid samples from ankylosing spondylitis patients were significantly enriched for the disease-linked clones. Some TCR beta motif variants had previously been reported in synovial fluid and blood of reactive arthritis patients, which suggested common disease-initiation mechanisms. In peripheral blood, the disease-linked clones were found at relatively low frequencies and had a CD8+ phenotype.

Recombination linked TRBV19 to TRBJ2-1, with the D call tentatively TRBD1 or TRBD2, each fitting 5 bases. The sequencing input was blood, either unsorted or a sorted T cell fraction (not recorded which). The source of this sequence is a male donor with ankylosing spondylitis or in good health (not recorded which). The CDR3 loop reads CASSIGGANEQFF. The nucleotides read TGTGCCAGTAGTATAGGAGGGGCAAATGAGCAGTTCTTC. Reference TRBV19 and TRBJ2-1 proteins supply the regions before and after the CDR3; the full variable domain is: DGGITQSPKYLFRKEGQNVTLSCEQNLNHDAMYWYRQDPGQGLRLIYYSQIVNDFQKGDIAEGYSVSREKKESFPLTVTSAQKNPTAFYLCASSIGGANEQFFGPGTRLTVL.